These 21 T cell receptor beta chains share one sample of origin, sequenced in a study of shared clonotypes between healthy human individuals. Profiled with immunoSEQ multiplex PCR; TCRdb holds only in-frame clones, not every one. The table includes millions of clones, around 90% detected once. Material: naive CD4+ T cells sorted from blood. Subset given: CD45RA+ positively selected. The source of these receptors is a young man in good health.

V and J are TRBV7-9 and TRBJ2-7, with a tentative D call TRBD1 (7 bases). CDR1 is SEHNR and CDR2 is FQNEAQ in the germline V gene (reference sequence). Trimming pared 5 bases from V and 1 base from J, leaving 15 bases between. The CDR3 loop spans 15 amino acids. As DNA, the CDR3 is TGTGCCAGCAGCCCCCAGGGGGGCAAGTCCTACGAGCAGTACTTC. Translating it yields CASSPQGGKSYEQYF.

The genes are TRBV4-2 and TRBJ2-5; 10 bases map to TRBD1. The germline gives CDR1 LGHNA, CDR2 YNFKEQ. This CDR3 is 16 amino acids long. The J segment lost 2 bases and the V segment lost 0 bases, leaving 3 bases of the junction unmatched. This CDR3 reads CASSQDGTGEQETQYF. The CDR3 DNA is TGTGCCAGCAGCCAAGATGGGACAGGGGAACAAGAGACCCAGTACTTC.

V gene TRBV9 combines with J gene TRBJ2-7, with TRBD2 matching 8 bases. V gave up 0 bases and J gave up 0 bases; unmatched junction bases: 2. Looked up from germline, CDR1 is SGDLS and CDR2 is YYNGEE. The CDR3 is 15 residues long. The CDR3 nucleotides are TGTGCCAGCAGCGTAGCAGCGGGGGCCTCCTACGAGCAGTACTTC. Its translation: CASSVAAGASYEQYF. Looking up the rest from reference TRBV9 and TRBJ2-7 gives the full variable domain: DSGVTQTPKHLITATGQRVTLRCSPRSGDLSVYWYQQSLDQGLQFLIQYYNGEERAKGNILERFSAQQFPDLHSELNLSSLELGDSALYFCASSVAAGASYEQYFGPGTRLTVT.

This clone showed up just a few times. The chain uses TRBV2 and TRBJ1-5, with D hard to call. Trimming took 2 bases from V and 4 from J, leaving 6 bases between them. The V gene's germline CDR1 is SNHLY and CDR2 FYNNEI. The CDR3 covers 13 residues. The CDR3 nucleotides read TGTGCCAGCAGTGAACGGGAGAATCAGCCCCAGCATTTT. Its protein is CASSERENQPQHF.

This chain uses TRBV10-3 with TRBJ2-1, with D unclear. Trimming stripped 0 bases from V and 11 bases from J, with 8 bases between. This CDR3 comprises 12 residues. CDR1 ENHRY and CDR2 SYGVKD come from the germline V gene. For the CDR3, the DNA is TGTGCCATCAGTGAGTCGGCCAGTCAGCAGTTCTTC. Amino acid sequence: CAISESASQQFF.

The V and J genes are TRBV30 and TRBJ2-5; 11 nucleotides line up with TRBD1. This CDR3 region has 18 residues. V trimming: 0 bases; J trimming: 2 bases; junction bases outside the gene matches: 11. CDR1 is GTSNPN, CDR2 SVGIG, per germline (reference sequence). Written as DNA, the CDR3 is TGTGCCTGGAGTGTACTAAGGACAGGGGGCACGTTTCAAGAGACCCAGTACTTC. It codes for CAWSVLRTGGTFQETQYF.

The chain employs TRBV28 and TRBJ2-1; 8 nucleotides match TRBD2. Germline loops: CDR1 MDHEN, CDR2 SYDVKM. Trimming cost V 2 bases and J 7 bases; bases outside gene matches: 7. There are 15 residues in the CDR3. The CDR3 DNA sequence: TGTGCCAGCAGTTTAATACGGGGGGGCCATAATGAGCAGTTCTTC. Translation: CASSLIRGGHNEQFF.

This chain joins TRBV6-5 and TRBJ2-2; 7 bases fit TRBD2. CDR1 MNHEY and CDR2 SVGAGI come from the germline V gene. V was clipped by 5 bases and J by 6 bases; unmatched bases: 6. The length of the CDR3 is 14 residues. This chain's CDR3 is CASSIYRGAGELFF. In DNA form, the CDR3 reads TGTGCCAGCAGTATCTACCGGGGGGCCGGGGAGCTGTTTTTT.

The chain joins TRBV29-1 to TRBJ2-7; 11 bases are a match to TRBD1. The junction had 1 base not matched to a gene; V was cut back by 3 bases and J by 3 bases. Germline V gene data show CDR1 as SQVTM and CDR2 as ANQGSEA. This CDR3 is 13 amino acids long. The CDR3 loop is CSVDGTGGYEQYF. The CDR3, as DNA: TGCAGCGTTGATGGGACAGGGGGCTACGAGCAGTACTTC.

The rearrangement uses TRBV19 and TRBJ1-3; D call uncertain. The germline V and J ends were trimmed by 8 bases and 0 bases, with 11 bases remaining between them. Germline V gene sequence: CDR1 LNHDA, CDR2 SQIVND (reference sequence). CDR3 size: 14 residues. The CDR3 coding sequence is TGTGCCAGTTCGGATCAGTCCTCTGGAAACACCATATATTTT. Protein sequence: CASSDQSSGNTIYF.

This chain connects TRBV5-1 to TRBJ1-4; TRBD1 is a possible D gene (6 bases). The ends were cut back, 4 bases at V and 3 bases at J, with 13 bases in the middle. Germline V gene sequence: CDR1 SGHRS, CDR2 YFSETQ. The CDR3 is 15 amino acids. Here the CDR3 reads CASSVSGDPNEKLFF. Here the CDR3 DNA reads TGCGCCAGCAGCGTCTCAGGGGACCCTAATGAAAAACTGTTTTTT.

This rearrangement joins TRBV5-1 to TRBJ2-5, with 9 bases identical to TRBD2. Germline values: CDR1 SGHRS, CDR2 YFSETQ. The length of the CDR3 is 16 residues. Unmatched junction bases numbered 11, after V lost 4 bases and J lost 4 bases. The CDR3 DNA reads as TGCGCCAGCAGCCGGGGGGCTAGCGGGAAAGGAGAGACCCAGTACTTC. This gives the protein CASSRGASGKGETQYF.

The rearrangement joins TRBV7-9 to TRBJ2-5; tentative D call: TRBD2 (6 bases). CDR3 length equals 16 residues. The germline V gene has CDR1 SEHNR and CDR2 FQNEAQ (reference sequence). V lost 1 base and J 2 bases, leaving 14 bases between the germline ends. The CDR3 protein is CASSLEGAGRQETQYF. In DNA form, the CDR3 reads TGTGCCAGCAGCTTAGAAGGGGCAGGGAGGCAAGAGACCCAGTACTTC.

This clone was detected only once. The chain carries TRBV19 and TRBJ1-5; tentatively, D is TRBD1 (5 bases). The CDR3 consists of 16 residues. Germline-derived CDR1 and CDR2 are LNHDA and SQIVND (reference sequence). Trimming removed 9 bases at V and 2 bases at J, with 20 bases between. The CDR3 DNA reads TGTGCCAGCACCCAGGGCCTTGGAGGGGGCAATCAGCCCCAGCATTTT. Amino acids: CASTQGLGGGNQPQHF.

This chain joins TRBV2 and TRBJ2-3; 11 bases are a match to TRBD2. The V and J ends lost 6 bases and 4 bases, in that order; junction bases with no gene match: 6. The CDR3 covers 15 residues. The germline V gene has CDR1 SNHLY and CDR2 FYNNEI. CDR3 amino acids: CASRQTSGMSDTQYF. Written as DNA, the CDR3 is TGTGCCAGCAGGCAGACTAGCGGGATGTCAGATACGCAGTATTTT. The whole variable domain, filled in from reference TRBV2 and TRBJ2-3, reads EPEVTQTPSHQVTQMGQEVILRCVPISNHLYFYWYRQILGQKVEFLVSFYNNEISEKSEIFDDQFSVERPDGSNFTLKIRSTKLEDSAMYFCASRQTSGMSDTQYFGPGTRLTVL.

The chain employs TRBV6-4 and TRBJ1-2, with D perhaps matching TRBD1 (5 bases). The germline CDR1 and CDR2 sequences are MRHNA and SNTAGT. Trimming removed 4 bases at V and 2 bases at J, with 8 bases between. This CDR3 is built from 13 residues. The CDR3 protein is CASSVGPNYGYTF. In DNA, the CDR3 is TGTGCCAGCAGTGTGGGACCCAACTATGGCTACACCTTC.

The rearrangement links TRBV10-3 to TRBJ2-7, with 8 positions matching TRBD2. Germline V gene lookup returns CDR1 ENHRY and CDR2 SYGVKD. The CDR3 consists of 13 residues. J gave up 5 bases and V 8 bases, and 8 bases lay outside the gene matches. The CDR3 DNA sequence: TGTGCCATCGGAGCGGGAGATAGCGACGAGCAGTACTTC. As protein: CAIGAGDSDEQYF.

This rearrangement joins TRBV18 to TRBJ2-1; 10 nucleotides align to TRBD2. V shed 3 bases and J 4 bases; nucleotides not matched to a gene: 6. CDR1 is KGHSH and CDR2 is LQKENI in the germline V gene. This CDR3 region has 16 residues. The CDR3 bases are TGTGCCAGCTCACCCTCGGGACTAGCGTTTTACAATGAGCAGTTCTTC. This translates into CASSPSGLAFYNEQFF.

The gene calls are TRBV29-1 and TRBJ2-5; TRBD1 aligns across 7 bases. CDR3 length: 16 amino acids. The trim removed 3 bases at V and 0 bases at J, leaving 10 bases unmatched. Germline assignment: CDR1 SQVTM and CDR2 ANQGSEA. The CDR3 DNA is TGCAGCGTTGATCCGTTAGGGGGCCTGTACCAAGAGACCCAGTACTTC. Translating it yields CSVDPLGGLYQETQYF.

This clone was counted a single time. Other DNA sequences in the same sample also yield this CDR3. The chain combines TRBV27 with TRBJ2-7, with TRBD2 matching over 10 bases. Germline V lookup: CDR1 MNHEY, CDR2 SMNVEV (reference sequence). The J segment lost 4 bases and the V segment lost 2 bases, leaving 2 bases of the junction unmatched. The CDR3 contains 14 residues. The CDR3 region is CASSLTSGAYEQYF. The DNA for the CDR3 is TGTGCCAGCAGTTTAACTAGCGGGGCGTACGAGCAGTACTTC.

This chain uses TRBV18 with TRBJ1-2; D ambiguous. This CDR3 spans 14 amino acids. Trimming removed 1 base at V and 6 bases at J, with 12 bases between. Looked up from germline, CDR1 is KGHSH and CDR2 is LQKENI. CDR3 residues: CASSPLPGLDGYTF. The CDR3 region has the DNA TGTGCCAGCTCACCACTTCCGGGTCTGGATGGCTACACCTTC.